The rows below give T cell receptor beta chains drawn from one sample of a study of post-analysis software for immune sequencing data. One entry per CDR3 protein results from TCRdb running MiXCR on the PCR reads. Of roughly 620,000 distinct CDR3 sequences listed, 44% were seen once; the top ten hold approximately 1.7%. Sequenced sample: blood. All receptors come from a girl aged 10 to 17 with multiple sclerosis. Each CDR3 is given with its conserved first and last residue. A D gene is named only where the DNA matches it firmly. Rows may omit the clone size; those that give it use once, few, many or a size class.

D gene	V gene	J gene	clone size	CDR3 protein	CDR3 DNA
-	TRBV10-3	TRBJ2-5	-	CAIQTASGETQYF	TGTGCCATTCAGACTGCGTCCGGGGAGACCCAGTACTTC
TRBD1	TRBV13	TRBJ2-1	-	CASSVWGQGGNEQFF	TGTGCCAGCAGCGTTTGGGGACAGGGGGGAAATGAGCAGTTCTTC
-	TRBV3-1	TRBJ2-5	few	CASSALGGPGQSSRRQYF	TGTGCCAGCAGCGCCTTGGGAGGGCCGGGACAGTCCTCCAGACGCCAGTACTTC
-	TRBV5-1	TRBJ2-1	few	CASSDGLPSYNEQFF	TGCGCCAGCAGCGACGGGCTTCCCTCCTACAATGAGCAGTTCTTC
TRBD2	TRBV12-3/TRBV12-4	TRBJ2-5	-	CASSSQLADQETQYF	TGTGCCAGCAGTTCCCAACTAGCGGACCAAGAGACCCAGTACTTC
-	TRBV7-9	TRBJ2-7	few	CASLPLTSFEQYF	TGTGCCAGCCTACCCCTCACATCCTTCGAGCAGTACTTC
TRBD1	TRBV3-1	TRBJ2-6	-	CASSQAPSTGSGANVLTF	TGTGCCAGCAGCCAAGCCCCATCGACAGGGTCTGGGGCCAACGTCCTGACTTTC
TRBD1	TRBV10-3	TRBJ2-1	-	CGIRTGTGTNEQFF	TGTGGCATCAGAACCGGGACAGGGACCAATGAGCAGTTCTTC
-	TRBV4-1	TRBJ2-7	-	CASSQDPGDVSAYEQYF	TGCGCCAGCAGCCAAGATCCGGGCGACGTAAGCGCCTACGAGCAGTACTTC
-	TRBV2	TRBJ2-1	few	CASSVNEQFF	TGTGCCAGCAGCGTAAATGAGCAGTTCTTC
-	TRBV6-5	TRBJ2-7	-	CASSPGVGEQYF	TGTGCCAGCAGCCCAGGGGTAGGCGAGCAGTACTTC
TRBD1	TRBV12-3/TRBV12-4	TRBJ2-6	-	CASSLGTGTGSGANVLTF	TGTGCCAGCAGTTTGGGGACCGGGACAGGGTCAGGGGCCAACGTCCTGACTTTC
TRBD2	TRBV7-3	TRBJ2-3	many	CASSLGLATDTQYF	TGTGCCAGCAGCTTAGGACTAGCGACAGATACGCAGTATTTT
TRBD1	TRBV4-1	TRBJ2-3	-	CASSQETRWDRKDTQYF	TGCGCCAGCAGCCAAGAGACCCGCTGGGACAGGAAAGATACGCAGTATTTT